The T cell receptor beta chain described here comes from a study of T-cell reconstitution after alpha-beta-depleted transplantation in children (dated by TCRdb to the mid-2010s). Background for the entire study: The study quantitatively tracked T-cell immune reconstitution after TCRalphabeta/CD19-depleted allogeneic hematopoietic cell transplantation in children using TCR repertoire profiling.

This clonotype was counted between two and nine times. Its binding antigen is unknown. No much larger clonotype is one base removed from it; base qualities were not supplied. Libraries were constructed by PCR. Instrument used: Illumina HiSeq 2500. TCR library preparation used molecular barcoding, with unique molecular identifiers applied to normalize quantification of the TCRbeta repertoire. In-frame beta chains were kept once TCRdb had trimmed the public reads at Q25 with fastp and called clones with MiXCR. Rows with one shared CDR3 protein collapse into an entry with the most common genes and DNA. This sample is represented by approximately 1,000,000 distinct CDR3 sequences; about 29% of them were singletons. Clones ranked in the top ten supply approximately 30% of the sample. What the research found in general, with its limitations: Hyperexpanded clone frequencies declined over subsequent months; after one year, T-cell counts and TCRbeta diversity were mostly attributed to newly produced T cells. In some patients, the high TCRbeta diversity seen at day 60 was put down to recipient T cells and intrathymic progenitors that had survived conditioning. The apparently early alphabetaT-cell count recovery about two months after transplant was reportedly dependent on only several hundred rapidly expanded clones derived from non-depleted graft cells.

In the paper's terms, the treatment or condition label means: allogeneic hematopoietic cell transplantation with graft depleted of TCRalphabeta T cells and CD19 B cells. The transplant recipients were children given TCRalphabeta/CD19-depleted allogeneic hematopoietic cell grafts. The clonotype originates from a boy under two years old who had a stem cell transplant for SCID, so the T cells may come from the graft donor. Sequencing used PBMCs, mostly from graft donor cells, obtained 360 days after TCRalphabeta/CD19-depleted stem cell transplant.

The encoded CDR3 is CASSWGEGTEAFF. The DNA sequence follows: TGTGCCAGCAGTTGGGGGGAGGGCACTGAAGCTTTCTTT. The V gene is TRBV27 and the J gene is TRBJ1-1; a tentative D match to TRBD1 spans 5 bases. From the germline V gene (reference sequence), CDR1 is MNHEY and CDR2 is SMNVEV. V is reduced by 4 bases and J by 4 bases, leaving a spacing of 10 bases between them. The cysteine opens and the phenylalanine closes a CDR3 of 13 amino acids. The DNA shown is the 39-base CDR3, in frame from base 1.